The TCR beta chain under discussion was sequenced for a study of blood T cell repertoires in COVID-19. Study context: Samples representing acute and convalescent COVID-19 were sourced from the United States, Italy and Spain. T cells, B-cell-depleted T cells, or PBMCs provided the cDNA or gDNA that served as material.

This CDR3 has 15 amino acids. The V and J ends lost 7 bases and 6 bases, in that order; junction bases with no gene match: 11. Germline loops: CDR1 GTSNPN, CDR2 SVGIG (reference sequence). The repertoire was sequenced with immunoSEQ multiplex PCR; TCRdb's copy has only in-frame clones and lacks some. This sample has around 220,000 clones; less than 90% occur once, and the top ten carry about 2%. The sequenced sample consisted of peripheral blood. The chain carries TRBV30 and TRBJ2-7; 14 bases align to TRBD2. The clonotype was recovered from a woman in her forties or fifties with acute or convalescent COVID-19. The CDR3 DNA reads as TGTGCCTCCTCCGGGACTAGCGGGAGTATGAGCGAGCAGTACTTC. The encoded protein is CASSGTSGSMSEQYF.